These 21 T cell receptor beta chains were all obtained from the same sample, sequenced in a study of T cells after yellow fever vaccination. TCRdb independently ran MiXCR on the 5' RACE reads; one entry per CDR3 protein. The sample has 250,000 to 400,000 distinct CDR3 sequences; 4.1% are singletons. The specimen comprised PBMCs, sampled 5 days after the yellow fever booster vaccination. Every receptor here comes from a man aged 18 to 30 who received the YFV17D yellow fever vaccine.

This clonotype was recorded at least ten times. V gene TRBV6-5 combines with J gene TRBJ1-2; D is unclear. Trimming pared 4 bases from V and 1 base from J, leaving 7 bases between. The germline gives CDR1 MNHEY, CDR2 SVGAGI. The CDR3 runs to 13 residues. The CDR3 protein is CASSSEVNYGYTF. The DNA for the CDR3 is TGTGCCAGCAGTTCCGAGGTTAACTATGGCTACACCTTC.

This clonotype was found many times. The chain recombines TRBV20-1 with TRBJ2-3, with TRBD1 matching 9 bases. The CDR3 spans 14 residues. The germline gives CDR1 DFQATT, CDR2 SNEGSKA (reference sequence). V lost 6 bases and J lost 7; bases outside the gene matches: 11. DNA for the CDR3: TGCAGTGCCATTCCGGGACAGGGTACTTATACGCAGTATTTT. The encoded protein is CSAIPGQGTYTQYF.

This clonotype turned up a few times. The rearrangement links TRBV14 to TRBJ1-2; D not resolved. The germline V gene has CDR1 SGHDN and CDR2 FVKESK. The V gene lost 6 bases and the J gene lost 8 bases, with 13 bases spanning the gap. This CDR3 has 12 residues. CDR3 amino acids: CASSHVGQGYTF. The CDR3 nucleotides read TGTGCCAGCAGTCATGTCGGGCAAGGCTACACCTTC.

This clonotype was counted only a few times. The genes are TRBV14 and TRBJ2-2; perhaps TRBD1 as D (6 bases). V was trimmed by 0 bases and J by 8 bases, leaving 16 bases between them. The germline gives CDR1 SGHDN, CDR2 FVKESK. The CDR3 is 16 amino acids. CDR3 amino acids: CASSQDLQGIEGELFF. CDR3 bases: TGTGCCAGCAGCCAAGATCTGCAGGGGATAGAGGGGGAGCTGTTTTTT.

The CDR3 DNA reads TGTGCCAGCAGCAGCGCGGGGGGCCGGATTAACAATCAGCCCCAGCATTTT. Protein sequence: CASSSAGGRINNQPQHF. The J gene is TRBJ1-5, the V gene TRBV5-6; TRBD1 might be the D (6 bases). Germline lookup yields CDR1 SGHDT and CDR2 YYEEEE. The CDR3 runs to 17 residues. Trimming removed 4 bases from V and 3 bases from J, with 20 bases in between.

The genes are TRBV9 and TRBJ1-4, with D possibly being TRBD1 (5 bases). Germline CDR1 SGDLS, CDR2 YYNGEE. Trimming took 0 bases from V and 5 from J, leaving 11 bases between them. This CDR3 contains 15 residues. CDR3 region: CASSVGPGSNEKLFF. The CDR3 DNA sequence: TGTGCCAGCAGCGTAGGGCCAGGGAGCAATGAAAAACTGTTTTTT.

The V gene is TRBV7-2, the J gene TRBJ2-5, with D hard to call. The germline V gene has CDR1 SGHTA and CDR2 FQGNSA. CDR3 size: 11 residues. Between the trimmed V and J ends, which lost 5 bases and 7 bases, there was a span of 8 bases. CDR3 nucleotides: TGTGCCAGCAGCGGGGTAGGGACCCAGTACTTC. Translation: CASSGVGTQYF. The whole variable domain, remainder taken from reference TRBV7-2 and TRBJ2-5, is GAGVSQSPSNKVTEKGKDVELRCDPISGHTALYWYRQSLGQGLEFLIYFQGNSAPDKSGLPSDRFSAERTGGSVSTLTIQRTQQEDSAVYLCASSGVGTQYFGPGTRLLVL.

This clonotype occurred a few times. V gene TRBV28 combines with J gene TRBJ2-5; a weak D match, TRBD1 (6 bases). V was clipped by 3 bases and J by 0 bases, with 11 bases between them. Germline V gene sequence: CDR1 MDHEN, CDR2 SYDVKM. CDR3 length: 15 residues. The CDR3 loop is CASSFTGHYQETQYF. DNA of the CDR3: TGTGCCAGCAGTTTTACGGGACATTACCAAGAGACCCAGTACTTC.

J is TRBJ1-5 and V is TRBV3-1; weak D call: TRBD1 (6 bases). The V and J ends lost 2 bases and 7 bases respectively, with 12 bases between them. The CDR3 has 14 amino acids. Germline loops: CDR1 LGHDT, CDR2 YNNKEL (reference sequence). As DNA, the CDR3 is TGTGCCAGCAGCCAATCACAGGGAGCCCAGCCCCAGCATTTT. This sequence encodes CASSQSQGAQPQHF.

A few counts support this clonotype. V gene TRBV11-3 combines with J gene TRBJ2-1; D is undetermined. Germline CDR1 is SGHNT and CDR2 is YENEEA. CDR3 length: 14 residues. Trimming removed 5 bases from V and 6 bases from J, with 14 bases in between. The CDR3 sequence is CASSPTPSFNEQFF. The CDR3 region has the DNA TGTGCCAGCAGCCCCACCCCAAGCTTCAATGAGCAGTTCTTC.

This clonotype has just a few counts. The chain carries TRBV7-9 and TRBJ2-5; 9 bases are shared with TRBD2. Germline V gene sequence: CDR1 SEHNR, CDR2 FQNEAQ (reference sequence). The CDR3 consists of 18 residues. Unmatched junction bases numbered 16, after V lost 6 bases and J lost 2 bases. CDR3 protein: CASRLIAGDKLIQETQYF. The CDR3 bases are TGTGCCAGCAGACTGATAGCGGGGGACAAATTAATACAAGAGACCCAGTACTTC.

The CDR3: CASSPVPFSSGVLGEQFF. CDR3 DNA: TGTGCCAGCTCACCAGTGCCTTTTTCTAGCGGGGTCCTCGGGGAGCAGTTCTTC. The V and J genes are TRBV18 and TRBJ2-1; 9 nucleotides match TRBD2. V lost 2 bases, J lost 10 bases, and 18 bases stayed unmatched. The V gene's germline CDR1 is KGHSH and CDR2 LQKENI. This CDR3 has 18 residues.

This CDR3 reads CASSLFLVSDTQYF. The CDR3 nucleotides are TGTGCCAGCAGTTTATTTCTAGTTTCCGATACGCAGTATTTT. This sequence joins TRBV12-3 or TRBV12-4 and TRBJ2-3, with no clear D. This CDR3 is built from 14 residues. V gave up 2 bases and J gave up 6 bases, with 12 bases separating them.

There are many counts of this clonotype. The V and J genes are TRBV20-1 and TRBJ1-2; 11 bases map to TRBD1. Trimming at V came to 3 bases and at J to 5 bases, leaving 8 bases not matched to a gene. This CDR3 has 15 amino acids. Germline values: CDR1 DFQATT, CDR2 SNEGSKA (reference sequence). CDR3 residues: CSASSGTGGRYGYTF. CDR3 DNA sequence: TGCAGTGCTAGTTCCGGGACAGGGGGACGGTATGGCTACACCTTC.

This clonotype has ten or more counts. The chain combines TRBV7-3 with TRBJ2-1; TRBD1 is a possible D gene (5 bases). V was trimmed by 1 base and J by 10 bases, leaving 8 bases between them. The V gene's germline CDR1 is SGHTA and CDR2 FQGTGA. The length of the CDR3 is 12 residues. In DNA form, the CDR3 reads TGTGCCAGCAGCTTAAGAACAGGAGAGCAGTTCTTC. Protein sequence: CASSLRTGEQFF.

In its sample, this clonotype was seen many times. The CDR3 bases are TGTGCCAGCAGCCAAGGGACTAGCGGATGGTATACGCAGTATTTT. It codes for CASSQGTSGWYTQYF. The chain employs TRBV6-5 and TRBJ2-3; 11 nucleotides line up with TRBD2. Looked up from germline, CDR1 is MNHEY and CDR2 is SVGAGI. CDR3 length equals 15 residues. V lost 6 bases to trimming and J lost 7 bases; unmatched junction nucleotides: 9.

This clonotype was found a few times. This sequence joins TRBV4-3 and TRBJ2-5; 8 bases agree with TRBD2. This CDR3 spans 14 amino acids. CDR1 is LGHNA, CDR2 YSLEER, per germline. With 1 base clipped from V and 4 bases from J, the junction kept 2 bases outside the gene matches. The chain's CDR3 is CASSQGTSRETQYF. The DNA of the CDR3 is TGCGCCAGCAGCCAAGGGACTAGCCGAGAGACCCAGTACTTC.

The rearrangement joins TRBV5-1 to TRBJ1-5; D remains unclear. The CDR3 contains 16 residues. V shed 0 bases and J shed 0 bases, with 10 bases lying between them. CDR1 and CDR2 from the germline V gene are SGHRS and YFSETQ. The chain's CDR3 is CASSLVPDDSNQPQHF. The CDR3 DNA follows: TGCGCCAGCAGCTTGGTGCCAGACGATAGCAATCAGCCCCAGCATTTT.

This clonotype was seen many times. The rearrangement uses TRBV12-3 or TRBV12-4 and TRBJ2-7; 9 bases match TRBD2. This CDR3 spans 15 amino acids. The J segment lost 5 bases and the V segment lost 8 bases, leaving 13 bases of the junction unmatched. For the CDR3, the DNA is TGTGCCAGCGGCCCGAGGGGCGGGGGGGCGGACGAGCAGTACTTC. Translated, it gives CASGPRGGGADEQYF.

This clonotype was detected ten times or more. The chain combines TRBV5-5 with TRBJ2-7; D may be TRBD1 (6 bases). The CDR3 contains 12 residues. Germline lookup yields CDR1 SGHKS and CDR2 YYEKEE (reference sequence). Trimming took off 1 base at V and 5 bases at J, with 7 bases between the two ends. The CDR3 DNA sequence: TGTGCCAGCAGCTTGACAGGGAACGAGCAGTACGTC. Amino acid sequence: CASSLTGNEQYV.

This clonotype was seen at least ten times. The chain recombines TRBV5-1 with TRBJ2-3, with D maybe TRBD2 (5 bases). The germline V and J ends were trimmed by 0 bases and 3 bases, with 5 bases remaining between them. Germline V gives CDR1 SGHRS, CDR2 YFSETQ. The CDR3 loop spans 13 amino acids. CDR3 sequence reads: CASSLGETDTQYF. For the CDR3, the DNA is TGCGCCAGCAGCTTGGGGGAGACAGATACGCAGTATTTT.